This T cell receptor (beta chain) was recorded in a study of blood T cells in healthy people across ages (dated by TCRdb to about 2015). About the study as a whole: In model experiments, roughly one uniquely barcoded TCR beta cDNA molecule per two T cells was captured by template switching. To track age-related changes in TCR beta repertoire diversity, the study relied on deep sequencing normalized with unique cDNA molecular identifiers. Four age groups were formed from the donors: young (average approximately 17 years), middle-aged (around 40), aged (about 68) and long-lived (82). To avoid experimental bias, donors of different ages were spread randomly across the sequencing lanes. Two additional independent replicas of 1 million unique cDNA reads from the same blood draw were analyzed for two donors (one aged 18 to 29 and one aged 80 or older).

Donors were a few dozen systemically healthy Caucasian individuals from Russia aged roughly 6 to 90 years. Roughly 10 milliliters of peripheral blood were collected from each donor into EDTA-treated Vacutainer tubes. Ficoll-Paque density-gradient centrifugation was used to isolate PBMCs, with at least 7 million per sample. Total RNA, at least 5 micrograms per sample, was extracted from PBMCs with Trizol reagent. For every donor, flow cytometry on a PBMC aliquot measured the percentage of naive CD45RAhigh/CD27high T cells. Trimming removed 3 bases from V and 7 bases from J; the gene matches leave 10 bases unexplained. Based on the germline V gene (reference sequence), the CDR1 and CDR2 sequences are DFQATT and SNEGSKA. There are 17 amino acids in the CDR3, from cysteine to phenylalanine inclusive. Only the CDR3 part of the read is kept: 51 bases, read in frame from the first base. This clonotype was seen more than once but under ten times. Its antigen is not yet known. The sample holds no much larger clone one base away, and base qualities are not on file.

What the study reported, not specific to this receptor: Estimates of total diversity based on one million sequenced T cells were considered lower bounds and underestimates. The percentage of naive T cells measured by flow cytometry correlated strongly with observed TCR beta diversity. Bulk unsorted PBMC profiling prevented conclusive comparison of naive and antigen-experienced compartments. Because donor CMV infection status was unknown, age-related changes in expanded clonotypes were potentially confounded. Compared with the aged group, the long-lived group had more naive CD4+ T cells, fewer expanded clones and increased TCR diversity, suggesting age selection. As age increased, observed TCR beta diversity per million T cells dropped in a roughly linear way, and a significant reduction was already evident by age 40.

The method was 5' RACE. Sequencing was carried out with an Illumina HiSeq 2500. A second about 7 to 12 cycle PCR used a sample-barcoded 5' primer and a J-beta primer mix. A unique molecular identifier was introduced onto each TCR beta cDNA molecule by a template-switch 5' adaptor carrying 12 random nucleotides. At least 3 million CDR3-containing paired-end reads were obtained from each sample. First-strand cDNA synthesis was performed from all RNA using the Mint cDNA synthesis kit, with priming by a TRBC-specific oligonucleotide. After uracil-DNA glycosylase treatment, a first 18-cycle PCR used universal primers M1SS and BC2_uni_R on all cDNA. The study's processing was this. For normalization, 1 million high-quality reads, each with a distinct molecular identifier, were randomly selected from each sample. Reads sharing molecular identifiers were discarded rather than binned into consensus sequences. MiTCR, set to a Q25 quality threshold and the strictest error-elimination algorithm, was used for CDR3 identification, clonotype clustering and error correction. A nonparametric unseen species model with Euler transformation was used to estimate lower-bound total TCR beta diversity. The raw public data were reprocessed by TCRdb itself: fastp quality trimming at Q25, MiXCR clonotype calling, in-frame beta chains only. All rows with the same CDR3 protein become a single entry with the most common DNA and genes. In this record, the V and J calls reflect TCRdb's handling and not the investigators' own analysis. The table for this sample lists roughly 800,000 distinct CDR3 sequences; roughly 64% of them were counted only once. The ten biggest clones cover over 20% of the sample.

The sample consisted of blood. The chain is encoded by TRBV20-1 joined to TRBJ2-1; 15 junctional bases match TRBD2. This clonotype was sampled from a man aged 25-45 years in good health. For the CDR3, the sequence is CSARRGLAGGPKNEQFF. In nucleotides, the sequence is TGCAGTGCTAGGCGCGGACTAGCGGGAGGGCCTAAAAATGAGCAGTTCTTC.